The rows below give T cell receptor beta chains drawn from one sample of a study of OX40 agonist ivuxolimab in advanced cancers. The method was immunoSEQ multiplex PCR; TCRdb's version includes in-frame clones alone and lacks a portion of them. The table records 70,000 to 85,000 clones, over 90% of them present only once. The material sequenced was CD4+ or CD8+ T cells sorted from blood, taken in a trial of the OX40 agonist ivuxolimab. These receptor sequences come from an adult with an advanced solid tumor such as melanoma, head and neck, liver or kidney cancer. The CDR3 runs from the conserved cysteine through the conserved F or W. Each record gives: V gene, J gene, D gene, CDR3 protein. D genes are given only for firm matches.

TRBV9	TRBJ2-5	TRBD1	CASSVGQGYQETQYF
TRBV2	TRBJ2-7	-	CASSGTAGGSYEQYF
TRBV18	TRBJ2-4	-	CASSPPRPGGIQYF
TRBV6-5	TRBJ1-4	-	CASGRQVGKLFF
TRBV30	TRBJ2-4	TRBD1	CAWSPLSGTGGSRGQYF
TRBV19	TRBJ2-3	-	CASKPAPGFPTDTQYF
TRBV4-2	TRBJ2-2	-	CASSQDWLATGELFF
TRBV6-6	TRBJ2-7	TRBD1	CASSNLDRGRPYF
TRBV6-5	TRBJ1-3	TRBD1	CASSLDRGLRTIYF
TRBV6-4	TRBJ1-5	-	CASSSKVGNQPQHF
TRBV15	TRBJ2-7	-	CATSRAGSHEQYF
TRBV7-9	TRBJ2-2	-	CASSPEGTLNTGELFF
TRBV27	TRBJ1-1	-	CASSPLSEGTEAFF
TRBV2	TRBJ1-1	-	CASRDLGNTEAFF
TRBV19	TRBJ2-3	-	CASSSTYRSTDTQYF
TRBV19	TRBJ2-1	TRBD2	CASSIPSGSRNEQFF
TRBV6-1	TRBJ1-1	-	CASSEGRARTEAFF
TRBV6-6	TRBJ2-5	-	CASLLGTPSQETQYF
TRBV6-5	TRBJ1-2	-	CASSYSKFGAGYTF
TRBV28	TRBJ1-1	TRBD1	CASSLPRGPEAFF
TRBV6-5	TRBJ1-6	-	CASSASGTVNSPLHF
TRBV5-4	TRBJ2-3	-	CASSLVDRSDTQYF
TRBV7-2	TRBJ2-7	-	CASSPSSYEQYF
TRBV5-1	TRBJ2-3	TRBD2	CASIRGGSTDTQYF
TRBV21-1	TRBJ1-2	-	CASSKFWAWGANYGYTF
TRBV30	TRBJ2-5	TRBD1	CAWRKTGAQETQYF
TRBV6-1	TRBJ2-5	-	CASSEGVVTQYF
TRBV18	TRBJ2-1	TRBD2	CASSPRGSGTYNEQFF
TRBV6-8	TRBJ2-7	-	CASSYPLLRGSYEQYF
TRBV7-2	TRBJ2-3	TRBD2	CASSLEGTSGRALDTQYF
TRBV6-5	TRBJ2-5	-	CASSYEETQYF
TRBV7-9	TRBJ2-7	-	CASSLMTGRESMREQYF
TRBV6-6	TRBJ1-3	-	CASSYSTPSSGNTIYF
TRBV20-1	TRBJ2-3	-	CSAIPGHTQYF
TRBV7-9	TRBJ2-1	-	CASSLWEDGRPFF
TRBV28	TRBJ1-2	TRBD1	CASSLSDPRQGGSYGYTF
TRBV4-1	TRBJ2-5	-	CASSQVARRETQYF
TRBV4-2	TRBJ2-3	TRBD2	CASSSLSMTSGSREADTQYF
TRBV28	TRBJ2-3	-	CASKGSAGDTQYF
TRBV28	TRBJ1-5	TRBD1	CASSRTGDRQPQHF
TRBV6-9	TRBJ2-3	-	CASVGVDTQYF
TRBV5-4	TRBJ2-5	-	CASSPQGVGETQYF
TRBV7-2	TRBJ2-1	-	CASTSNGGDEQFF
TRBV5-6	TRBJ2-7	TRBD1	CASSEPRQGGSYEQYF
TRBV2	TRBJ1-3	TRBD1	CASRQGGNTIYF
TRBV7-9	TRBJ2-4	-	CASSLLPTGSGKNIQYF
TRBV5-4	TRBJ1-2	-	CASSMGGLSYGYTF